This is a list of T cell receptor beta chains from one sample in a study of T cell repertoires in cytomegalovirus infection. TCRdb called the reads again in MiXCR, with one record for every CDR3 protein. Found here are under 350,000 distinct CDR3 sequences, more than 8% of them singletons; the top ten hold over 3.5%. The sequencing sample was made of PBMCs. The receptors come from a human donor in good health (CMV status not recorded). Some clones in this sample may be carry-over from other donors' samples. CDR3s include the opening cysteine and the closing phenylalanine or tryptophan. A D gene is named only where the DNA matches it firmly. Expanded clones get a size class; other rows say once, few or many, or leave the size out.

j_gene: TRBJ2-7
d_gene: .
abundance: many
v_gene: TRBV12-3/TRBV12-4
CDR3nt: TGTGCCAGCAGTCACCACGGGACTCCGGTCACCTACGAGCAGTACTTC
CDR3aa: CASSHHGTPVTYEQYF

j_gene: TRBJ1-6
d_gene: TRBD1
abundance: many
v_gene: TRBV6-5
CDR3nt: TGTGCCAGCAGTTCACCGGGACAGGGGGCGAATTCACCCCTCCACTTT
CDR3aa: CASSSPGQGANSPLHF

j_gene: TRBJ1-2
d_gene: .
abundance: .
v_gene: TRBV20-1
CDR3nt: TGCAGTGCTCTACAGGGAGTCACTCAAGGCTACACCTTC
CDR3aa: CSALQGVTQGYTF

j_gene: TRBJ2-7
d_gene: TRBD2
abundance: few
v_gene: TRBV6-1
CDR3nt: TGTGCCAGCAGTCAACTAGCGGGGGCCCCCTACGAGCAGTACTTC
CDR3aa: CASSQLAGAPYEQYF

j_gene: TRBJ2-7
d_gene: TRBD2
abundance: many
v_gene: TRBV7-3
CDR3nt: TGTGCCAGCAGATCGGGACTAGCCTCCACCTACGAGCAGTACTTC
CDR3aa: CASRSGLASTYEQYF

j_gene: TRBJ2-7
d_gene: TRBD2
abundance: many
v_gene: TRBV11-2
CDR3nt: TGTGCCAGCAGCTTGGCCCTAGCGGCCCTCTACGAGCAGTACTTC
CDR3aa: CASSLALAALYEQYF

j_gene: TRBJ1-1
d_gene: .
abundance: few
v_gene: TRBV6-1
CDR3nt: TGTGCCAGCAGGTTCACGGAAGATTACACTGAAGCTTTCTTT
CDR3aa: CASRFTEDYTEAFF

j_gene: TRBJ1-2
d_gene: .
abundance: many
v_gene: TRBV12-3/TRBV12-4
CDR3nt: TGTGCCAGCAGTGCTCTTCACCAAGGGACGGCCTATGGCTACACCTTC
CDR3aa: CASSALHQGTAYGYTF

j_gene: TRBJ1-2
d_gene: TRBD1
abundance: few
v_gene: TRBV4-3
CDR3nt: TGCGCCAGCAGCCAAATTCCGGGACAGGGTATCTATGGCTACACCTTC
CDR3aa: CASSQIPGQGIYGYTF

j_gene: TRBJ2-7
d_gene: .
abundance: .
v_gene: TRBV9
CDR3nt: TGTGCCAGCAGCGTCGACCCGGCGGGACACCTCACCTACGAGCAGTACTTC
CDR3aa: CASSVDPAGHLTYEQYF

j_gene: TRBJ2-4
d_gene: TRBD1
abundance: many
v_gene: TRBV29-1
CDR3nt: TGCAGCGTTGAGGGAGAACAGGGGGCGGCCAAAAACATTCAGTACTTC
CDR3aa: CSVEGEQGAAKNIQYF

j_gene: TRBJ1-5
d_gene: TRBD1
abundance: .
v_gene: TRBV6-2/TRBV6-3
CDR3nt: TGTGCCAGCAGTTACTCGGACAGGGTTATTAGCAATCAGCCCCAGCATTTT
CDR3aa: CASSYSDRVISNQPQHF

j_gene: TRBJ2-1
d_gene: .
abundance: .
v_gene: TRBV24-1
CDR3nt: TGTGCCACCAGTGTAGGGAGCCGGGACAATGAGCAGTTCTTC
CDR3aa: CATSVGSRDNEQFF

j_gene: TRBJ2-2
d_gene: TRBD1
abundance: few
v_gene: TRBV24-1
CDR3nt: TGTGCCACCAGTGCCACGGACAGGATGGCCGGGGAGCTGTTTTTT
CDR3aa: CATSATDRMAGELFF

j_gene: TRBJ2-4
d_gene: TRBD2
abundance: .
v_gene: TRBV6-2/TRBV6-3
CDR3nt: TGTGCCAGCATCAGCCCGACTAGCGGGAAAAACATTCAGTACTTC
CDR3aa: CASISPTSGKNIQYF

j_gene: TRBJ2-4
d_gene: .
abundance: few
v_gene: TRBV20-1
CDR3nt: TGCAGTGCTAGATTGCAGGCCCGCAGTGCCAAAAACATTCAGTACTTC
CDR3aa: CSARLQARSAKNIQYF

j_gene: TRBJ2-1
d_gene: .
abundance: many
v_gene: TRBV7-9
CDR3nt: TGTGCCAGCAGCTCGAATAGAATCAATGAGCAGTTCTTC
CDR3aa: CASSSNRINEQFF

j_gene: TRBJ2-1
d_gene: TRBD2
abundance: many
v_gene: TRBV12-3/TRBV12-4
CDR3nt: TGTGCCAGCAGTCACCGGACTAGCGGGAGAATGGATGAGCAGTTCTTC
CDR3aa: CASSHRTSGRMDEQFF

j_gene: TRBJ1-1
d_gene: .
abundance: few
v_gene: TRBV27
CDR3nt: TGTGCCAGCAGTTGGGTTATGAACACTGAAGCTTTCTTT
CDR3aa: CASSWVMNTEAFF

j_gene: TRBJ2-2
d_gene: TRBD1
abundance: .
v_gene: TRBV7-6
CDR3nt: TGTGCCAGCAGCTTAAACAGGGGTGGCACCGGGGAGCTGTTTTTT
CDR3aa: CASSLNRGGTGELFF

j_gene: TRBJ1-1
d_gene: .
abundance: few
v_gene: TRBV28
CDR3nt: TGTGCCAGCAGCACCTTGGGGACTAACACTGAAGCTTTCTTT
CDR3aa: CASSTLGTNTEAFF

j_gene: TRBJ2-3
d_gene: .
abundance: .
v_gene: TRBV7-2
CDR3nt: TGTGCCAGCAGCTTAGTTAAGGGCACAGATACGCAGTATTTT
CDR3aa: CASSLVKGTDTQYF

j_gene: TRBJ2-5
d_gene: .
abundance: .
v_gene: TRBV27
CDR3nt: TGTGCCAGCAGTTTCACAGGAGTACAAGAGACCCAGTACTTC
CDR3aa: CASSFTGVQETQYF

j_gene: TRBJ1-6
d_gene: TRBD1
abundance: many
v_gene: TRBV10-3
CDR3nt: TGTGCCATCAGTGAGTCCCTTAGGGGGACAGGAGATTCACCCCTCCACTTT
CDR3aa: CAISESLRGTGDSPLHF

j_gene: TRBJ1-4
d_gene: .
abundance: .
v_gene: TRBV28
CDR3nt: TGTGCCAGCGGCGGAATGCGTTATAATGAAAAACTGTTTTTT
CDR3aa: CASGGMRYNEKLFF

j_gene: TRBJ1-3
d_gene: TRBD1
abundance: many
v_gene: TRBV7-9
CDR3nt: TGTGCCAGCAGCCCGAAACTCCAGGGGGCGCGTGGAAACACCATATATTTT
CDR3aa: CASSPKLQGARGNTIYF

j_gene: TRBJ2-4
d_gene: .
abundance: few
v_gene: TRBV11-2
CDR3nt: TGTGCCAGCAGCTTATATCCCACGGGCCAGGCGAACATTCAGTACTTC
CDR3aa: CASSLYPTGQANIQYF

j_gene: TRBJ2-7
d_gene: .
abundance: few
v_gene: TRBV7-4
CDR3nt: TGTGCCAGCAGCTTATACGGGAGTCCCTACGAGCAGTACTTC
CDR3aa: CASSLYGSPYEQYF

j_gene: TRBJ1-6
d_gene: .
abundance: many
v_gene: TRBV7-6
CDR3nt: TGTGCCAGCAGCGTTAGCACAGCAAATTCACCCCTCCACTTT
CDR3aa: CASSVSTANSPLHF

j_gene: TRBJ2-3
d_gene: .
abundance: .
v_gene: TRBV7-9
CDR3nt: TGTGCCAGCAGCTATGTCACAGATACGCAGTATTTT
CDR3aa: CASSYVTDTQYF

j_gene: TRBJ1-6
d_gene: .
abundance: many
v_gene: TRBV7-2
CDR3nt: TGTGCCAGCAGCCCTAGACGGAATTCACCCCTCCACTTT
CDR3aa: CASSPRRNSPLHF

j_gene: TRBJ2-7
d_gene: .
abundance: few
v_gene: TRBV15
CDR3nt: TGTGCCACCAGCAGAGGAGCCGGGCCAACCTACGAGCAGTACTTC
CDR3aa: CATSRGAGPTYEQYF

j_gene: TRBJ2-1
d_gene: TRBD2
abundance: many
v_gene: TRBV7-2
CDR3nt: TGTGCCAGCAGCTTAGGGGCGGGGGGGCCAGGTGAGCAGTTCTTC
CDR3aa: CASSLGAGGPGEQFF

j_gene: TRBJ2-2
d_gene: .
abundance: few
v_gene: TRBV6-6
CDR3nt: TGTGCCAGCAGTGTAGTTAGGACCGGGGAGCTGTTTTTT
CDR3aa: CASSVVRTGELFF

j_gene: TRBJ2-1
d_gene: .
abundance: few
v_gene: TRBV6-5
CDR3nt: TGTGCCAGCAGTTCCTGGGGGAGTAATGAGCAGTTCTTC
CDR3aa: CASSSWGSNEQFF

j_gene: TRBJ2-7
d_gene: .
abundance: few
v_gene: TRBV29-1
CDR3nt: TGCAGCGTTGAAGTCTGGGCGCCGGGGGTCGAGCAGTACTTC
CDR3aa: CSVEVWAPGVEQYF

j_gene: TRBJ2-7
d_gene: .
abundance: few
v_gene: TRBV6-2/TRBV6-3
CDR3nt: TGTGCCAGCAGTTACGCAATTTCCGAGCAGTACTTC
CDR3aa: CASSYAISEQYF

j_gene: TRBJ1-2
d_gene: .
abundance: many
v_gene: TRBV6-6
CDR3nt: TGTGCCAGCAGTTACAAGCCGGCCGATACAGGACGCTACACCTTC
CDR3aa: CASSYKPADTGRYTF

j_gene: TRBJ2-3
d_gene: TRBD2
abundance: many
v_gene: TRBV7-3
CDR3nt: TGTGCCAGCAGCCATGACCCTAGCGGTCGCACAGATACGCAGTATTTT
CDR3aa: CASSHDPSGRTDTQYF

j_gene: TRBJ2-3
d_gene: TRBD2
abundance: .
v_gene: TRBV20-1
CDR3nt: TGCAGTGCTAGGAAACCGGGACTAGCCGAAGATACGCAGTATTTT
CDR3aa: CSARKPGLAEDTQYF

j_gene: TRBJ2-3
d_gene: .
abundance: many
v_gene: TRBV6-2/TRBV6-3
CDR3nt: TGTGCCAGCAGTTTACAGGGAGATACGCAGTATTTT
CDR3aa: CASSLQGDTQYF